Shown below are 18 T cell receptor beta chains from a single sample sequenced in a study of shared clonotypes between healthy human individuals. This table comes from immunoSEQ multiplex PCR, and its TCRdb copy is limited to in-frame clones, with some not included. The sample has about 1,900,000 clones, roughly 95% seen once. Naive CD8 cells lacked CD45RO and underwent positive selection for CCR7, leaving out terminally differentiated effector memory CD45RA+ cells. Material for sequencing was naive CD8+ T cells sorted from blood. Receptors were obtained from a young man in good health.

The V call is TRBV7-6, the J call TRBJ2-1; TRBD2 matches at 9 bases. This CDR3 is built from 13 residues. V dropped 5 bases and J dropped 8; count of bases not matched to a gene: 4. CDR1 SGHVS and CDR2 FNYEAQ come from the germline V gene. The CDR3 sequence: CASSPSGDDEQFF. CDR3 coding DNA: TGTGCCAGCAGCCCTAGCGGGGATGATGAGCAGTTCTTC.

The chain is built from TRBV7-9 and TRBJ2-5; TRBD2 matches 7 bases. The CDR3 runs 16 residues. V was clipped by 3 bases and J by 3 bases; unmatched bases: 10. Germline loops: CDR1 SEHNR, CDR2 FQNEAQ (reference sequence). CDR3 loop: CASSFGDLADEETQYF. DNA of the CDR3: TGTGCCAGCAGCTTTGGAGATCTAGCGGATGAAGAGACCCAGTACTTC.

The chain recombines TRBV7-9 with TRBJ2-7; D perhaps matches TRBD2 (5 bases). This CDR3 spans 14 amino acids. Germline V gene data show CDR1 as SEHNR and CDR2 as FQNEAQ (reference sequence). V was trimmed by 4 bases and J by 5 bases, leaving 15 bases between them. The CDR3 is CASSSPLTADEQYF. Here the CDR3 DNA reads TGTGCCAGCAGCTCCCCGTTAACAGCGGACGAGCAGTACTTC.

The genes are TRBV27 and TRBJ2-1; a possible D gene is TRBD2 (5 bases). With 5 bases removed from V and 3 bases from J, the gap between germline ends came to 14 bases. Germline-derived CDR1 and CDR2 are MNHEY and SMNVEV (reference sequence). The CDR3 totals 15 residues. The CDR3 loop is CASSPLSGVYNEQFF. DNA for the CDR3: TGTGCCAGCAGTCCCCTCAGCGGAGTCTACAATGAGCAGTTCTTC.

This sequence joins TRBV2 and TRBJ2-7; 8 bases are shared with TRBD1. The CDR3 contains 15 residues. In germline, CDR1 is SNHLY, CDR2 FYNNEI. V lost 6 bases, J lost 5 bases, and 12 bases stayed unmatched. The DNA for the CDR3 is TGTGCCAGCAGGATAGGGGGACAGGCATTTGACGAGCAGTACTTC. This sequence encodes CASRIGGQAFDEQYF.

The V call is TRBV4-1, the J call TRBJ2-6; D gene uncertain. The CDR3 covers 17 residues. Germline CDR1 and CDR2: MGHRA and YSYEKL. The V gene lost 0 bases and the J gene lost 0 bases, with 9 bases spanning the gap. The CDR3 loop is CASSQDGQLSGANVLTF. The CDR3 nucleotides read TGCGCCAGCAGCCAAGACGGGCAGCTCTCTGGGGCCAACGTCCTGACTTTC.

The chain carries TRBV25-1 and TRBJ2-3; possibly TRBD1 or TRBD2 for D (6 bases each). The ends were cut back, 1 base at V and 4 bases at J, with 12 bases in the middle. CDR1 and CDR2 (germline): MGHDK, SYGVNS. This CDR3 is built from 15 residues. The CDR3 region is CASSESLRGADTQYF. The CDR3 DNA follows: TGTGCCAGCAGTGAATCTTTAAGGGGGGCAGATACGCAGTATTTT.

The chain has TRBV5-4 and TRBJ1-1; 7 bases agree with TRBD1. V shed 2 bases, J shed 7 bases, and the junction held 5 bases outside the gene matches. Germline CDR1 reads SGHNT; CDR2 reads YYREEE (reference sequence). The CDR3 is 13 residues long. In nucleotides, the CDR3 is TGTGCCAGCAGCTTTGGGGGGACAGTTGAAGCTTTCTTT. Translating gives CASSFGGTVEAFF. Filled out from reference TRBV5-4 and TRBJ1-1, the complete variable domain reads ETGVTQSPTHLIKTRGQQVTLRCSSQSGHNTVSWYQQALGQGPQFIFQYYREEENGRGNFPPRFSGLQFPNYSSELNVNALELDDSALYLCASSFGGTVEAFFGQGTRLTVV.

The chain couples TRBV28 to TRBJ1-5; D is unclear. Deletions cut 6 bases from V and 2 bases from J, with 20 bases between. The germline gives CDR1 MDHEN, CDR2 SYDVKM. The CDR3 loop spans 17 amino acids. The CDR3 loop is CASSPDSYVLGNQPQHF. The DNA of the CDR3 is TGTGCCAGCAGCCCCGATAGCTATGTTTTGGGCAATCAGCCCCAGCATTTT. The variable domain in full, completed from reference TRBV28 and TRBJ1-5, reads DVKVTQSSRYLVKRTGEKVFLECVQDMDHENMFWYRQDPGLGLRLIYFSYDVKMKEKGDIPEGYSVSREKKERFSLILESASTNQTSMYLCASSPDSYVLGNQPQHFGDGTRLSIL.

The chain joins TRBV5-1 to TRBJ1-1; D remains ambiguous. The germline V and J ends were trimmed by 6 bases and 0 bases, with 9 bases remaining between them. This CDR3 region has 13 residues. CDR1 and CDR2 from the germline V gene are SGHRS and YFSETQ. CDR3 residues: CASKRIMNTEAFF. The CDR3 region has the DNA TGCGCCAGCAAAAGGATCATGAACACTGAAGCTTTCTTT. Combining the CDR3 with reference TRBV5-1 and TRBJ1-1 gives the whole variable domain KAGVTQTPRYLIKTRGQQVTLSCSPISGHRSVSWYQQTPGQGLQFLFEYFSETQRNKGNFPGRFSGRQFSNSRSEMNVSTLELGDSALYLCASKRIMNTEAFFGQGTRLTVV.

This clone has just one count. Other DNA sequences in this sample translate to the same CDR3. The genes are TRBV6-5 and TRBJ2-7, with D unclear. Germline V CDR1 and CDR2: MNHEY, SVGAGI. V lost 3 bases and J 3 bases, leaving 9 bases between the germline ends. The CDR3 covers 13 residues. The CDR3, as DNA: TGTGCCAGCAGTTATGGCAGATACTACGAGCAGTACTTC. Translation: CASSYGRYYEQYF.

This clone was detected only once. The chain is built from TRBV9 and TRBJ2-1, with D maybe TRBD1 (6 bases). The ends were cut back, 5 bases at V and 4 bases at J, with 16 bases in the middle. Germline V lookup: CDR1 SGDLS, CDR2 YYNGEE. This CDR3 contains 15 residues. The CDR3 is CASSEGDYPYNEQFF. CDR3 sequence (DNA): TGTGCCAGCAGTGAGGGGGATTATCCATACAATGAGCAGTTCTTC.

J is TRBJ1-1 and V is TRBV10-3; D call uncertain. From germline, CDR1 is ENHRY and CDR2 SYGVKD. This CDR3 spans 13 amino acids. Between the trimmed V and J ends, which lost 3 bases and 4 bases, there was a span of 9 bases. CDR3 nucleotides: TGTGCCATCAGTGAAACGCAGTTCACTGAAGCTTTCTTT. Translation gives CAISETQFTEAFF.

The rearrangement joins TRBV4-3 to TRBJ2-6, with D hard to call. Trimming took off 0 bases at V and 0 bases at J, with 15 bases between the two ends. The V gene's germline CDR1 is LGHNA and CDR2 YSLEER. This CDR3 contains 19 residues. CDR3 loop: CASSQDIQTWGSGANVLTF. CDR3 bases: TGCGCCAGCAGCCAAGATATACAAACTTGGGGCTCTGGGGCCAACGTCCTGACTTTC.

V and J are TRBV14 and TRBJ2-7; D gene ambiguous. There are 14 residues in the CDR3. The germline CDR1 and CDR2 sequences are SGHDN and FVKESK. V lost 4 bases and J 2 bases, leaving 12 bases between the germline ends. This CDR3 reads CASSPRDLAYEQYF. The CDR3 DNA sequence: TGTGCCAGCAGCCCCCGTGATCTGGCCTACGAGCAGTACTTC.

The genes are TRBV7-9 and TRBJ1-1; D not certain. In germline, CDR1 is SEHNR, CDR2 FQNEAQ (reference sequence). V was pared by 6 bases and J by 0 bases, with 8 bases between. This CDR3 is 13 amino acids long. Written as DNA, the CDR3 is TGTGCCAGCAGAAACAGCCTGAACACTGAAGCTTTCTTT. As protein: CASRNSLNTEAFF.

V and J are TRBV4-3 and TRBJ2-7, with D perhaps assigned TRBD1 or TRBD2 (5 bases each). V lost 1 base and J 0 bases, leaving 10 bases between the germline ends. Per germline, CDR1 LGHNA and CDR2 YSLEER. The CDR3 is 15 residues long. In DNA, the CDR3 is TGCGCCAGCAGCCAAGTCGGGGCGAACTCCTACGAGCAGTACTTC. It codes for CASSQVGANSYEQYF.

The V and J genes are TRBV10-1 and TRBJ2-1, with D perhaps TRBD2 (6 bases). Per the germline V gene, CDR1 is WNHNN and CDR2 is SYGVQD (reference sequence). The CDR3 runs 15 residues. The V end lost 2 bases, the J end lost 3 bases, and 11 bases lay between the germline ends. Here the CDR3 reads CASSETGEIYNEQFF. CDR3 nucleotide sequence: TGCGCCAGCAGTGAGACGGGGGAGATCTACAATGAGCAGTTCTTC.